This TCR beta chain was profiled in a study of cytomegalovirus exposure and HLA in healthy donors (TCRdb year 2017). Regarding the study in general: An earlier analysis of around 600 of the donors reported approximately 290 Gb of sequence data and 117 million unique TCR beta sequences from roughly 200 million T cells. Roughly 310 gigabases of sequencing data and roughly 90 million unique TCR sequences were included in an early release covering 500 to 750 HLA-typed donors. The genetic ancestry cluster associated with self-reported Caucasian donors included 81% of the approximately 430 genotyped donors. The study was designed to test whether signatures of past pathogen exposure could be identified by cataloging public T cell receptors. The T cell repertoires of 666 subjects were profiled by immunosequencing and related to cytomegalovirus serostatus. A separate validation cohort of about 110 different subjects was used in addition to the approximately 610-subject first cohort. High-throughput TCR immunosequencing, statistical association of individual TCRs with disease status, and machine learning were combined to predict cytomegalovirus infection status. A later analysis re-examined previously published TCR beta repertoires from 610 or so donors and added high-resolution HLA genotyping to investigate patterns of TCR occurrence. Rather than drawing on any new phenotypic data, the later analysis identified candidate immune exposures from TCR beta sequences and the way those sequences occurred across donors. In an earlier analysis of 587 of the donors, high-throughput TCR beta sequencing was used to judge whether each TCR beta V gene segment behaved as functional or pseudogenic. Donor age, sex, ethnicity and CMV serostatus were compiled together with the repertoire data. A later genetic analysis used genome-wide SNP genotypes for 398 of the 666 donors, treating that subset as a discovery cohort. All discovery cohort repertoires had been generated using a single sequencing platform. HLA typing covered class I and class II loci at four-digit resolution. Typing coverage varied by locus: about 620-640 donors for A, B, C, DRB1 and DQB1; about 520 for DQA1; about 570 for DPA1; under 490 for DPB1. Roughly 5 DR-DQ haplotypes were handled as single units for association and clustering, since linkage in the cohort was strong. Among about 390 genotyped donors of the cohort, an average of 235,054 unique TCR beta nucleotide sequences were sequenced per donor, roughly 20% of them non-productive.

The full study reports these points: Because the 87-base-pair reads could not distinguish some IMGT-functional V segments, including TRBV6-2 and TRBV6-3, those segments were excluded. Specific HLA alleles were associated with roughly 17,000 TCR beta sequences at a false discovery rate of 0.05 in a later analysis. Immune exposure information for the cohort was limited to CMV serostatus. The study gave a list of over 150 TCR beta chains associated with cytomegalovirus. In an earlier analysis of some 550 of the donors, most TCR beta V segments were observed in productive rearrangements about 87% or about 30% of the time, broadly matching IMGT annotations. A further reported finding was that TCR beta sequences accurately predicted the HLA-A and HLA-B alleles for most subjects in the first cohort. In both the original and validation cohorts, the classifier was reported to diagnose cytomegalovirus status with high specificity and sensitivity. Because HLA typing was missing for some donors at each locus, association tests included only the typed subset. In vitro tests confirmed that three of the cytomegalovirus-associated TCR beta chains recognize cytomegalovirus antigens. According to the authors, the approach could potentially be generalized to other disease states and immunological phenotypes. In a later analysis, most CMV-associated TCR beta chains were found to appear HLA-restricted, with HLA associations seemingly driven largely by CMV exposure. The cohort was sequenced for TCR beta chains only, and without alpha or paired-chain data the features that could be detected were limited. About 17 rarely observed V segments, including chromosome 9 orphons, were excluded from the earlier analysis of several hundred of the donors because counts were too low. Linkage disequilibrium might explain the correlated functional status among segregating V segments, but an unknown experimental factor could not be excluded. While some public TCRs were present in many individuals, most TCR sequences turned up only very rarely across donors. In a later genetic analysis, a missense DCLRE1C variant was associated with V-gene and J-gene trimming of TCR beta chains, and the association was replicated in an independent cohort. Sequencing depth was assumed to be roughly uniform across donors in the presence/absence analyses, though that assumption may not hold. Strong co-occurrence of HLA alleles, especially DR and DQ, made assigning TCR associations to individual alleles difficult. In a later analysis, HLA-associated TCR beta chains were found to be more clonally expanded and to have lower generation probabilities than equally common non-associated chains. In a later analysis, several top co-occurrence clusters were reported to appear linked to parvovirus B19, influenza, CMV and Epstein-Barr virus. A later genetic analysis reported fewer N-insertions in productive TCRs among donors in an Asian-associated ancestry cluster than the roughly 670-donor mean. A group of highly shared sequence variants was considered likely to be a technical artifact of the sequencing pipeline. In a later analysis, the rate of TCR association differed among HLA loci, with DRB1 alleles having the most associated TCRs and HLA-C alleles having the fewest.

The cohort consisted of 600 or so healthy bone marrow donors. At the time of sampling, every cohort member was nominally healthy, though immune exposures that went unrecorded were likely present. The donor tested CMV seronegative and was one of the 352 seronegative cohort members. A peripheral blood sample was provided by each donor, and peripheral blood mononuclear cells were used for TCR beta sequencing. The Qiagen DNeasy Blood Extraction Kit was used to extract genomic DNA from the blood cell samples. The library was made by the immunoSEQ multiplex PCR assay. A mixture of 60 forward primers for TCR Vbeta segments and 13 reverse primers for TCR Jbeta segments was used in the multiplex PCR. A multiplex PCR assay on genomic DNA amplified the CDR3 region of rearranged TCR beta genes. On the Illumina HiSeq System, the amplified TCR beta libraries were sequenced as 87-base-pair reads. On the authors' methods: A later analysis tallied some 79 million unique TCR beta chains across the 700 or so repertoires, and around 10 million of those chains were shared by two or more donors. To remove PCR and sequencing errors, raw reads were error-corrected and collapsed into unique sequences using a nearest-neighbor algorithm that merged closely related sequences. V, D and J gene segments were assigned by aligning CDR3 sequences to IMGT reference sequences. For a sequence to be retained, a match of at least six nucleotides was required to both a V gene segment and a J gene segment. A rearrangement was called productive if the CDR3 had no stop codons and remained in frame with V and J, and every other rearrangement was called non-productive. Following IMGT convention, CDR3 was defined as the stretch from the second conserved V-encoded cysteine up to the conserved J-encoded phenylalanine. In an earlier analysis of 550 to 650 of the donors, sequences lacking an unambiguous match to a single V gene segment were excluded. An earlier analysis of about 590 of the donors classified V segments as functional when productive rearrangements were above 56.7% and as segregating when the standard deviation between donors was above 5%. To diagnose cytomegalovirus status from the catalog of TCR beta chain sequences, a statistical classification framework was built. In a later analysis, V and J genes were assigned by comparing TCR nucleotide sequences against IMGT/GENE-DB human TR gene sequences. The TCRdist pipeline was used in a later analysis to assign CDR3 sequences and most-parsimonious VDJ recombination scenarios. In a later analysis, each TCR beta chain was defined by its CDR3 amino acid sequence together with its V-gene family, and reads without a unique V-gene family were excluded. In a later analysis, approximately 590 highly shared, low-generation-probability nucleotide sequences were removed to address suspected cross-contamination and a sequencing artifact. For each public chain, a later analysis derived a clonal expansion index from normalized ranks of inferred template counts within each repertoire. In a later analysis, generation probabilities were computed with a VDJ recombination model fitted to out-of-frame rearrangements, and the resulting probabilities were checked against IGoR. Hypergeometric tests were used in a later analysis to score TCR-TCR, TCR-HLA and TCR-CMV co-occurrence, with a repertoire-size bias correction applied to the TCR pairs. In a later analysis, false discovery rates were estimated by permuting HLA or CMV assignments 20 times. In a later analysis, co-occurring TCRs were grouped using DBSCAN, with TCRdist sequence similarity added in when clustering inside HLA-allele-positive subsets. Repertoires with fewer than 30,000 or more than 120,000 public chains, plus five repertoires with anomalous nucleotide sharing, were excluded from co-occurrence clustering. Not all clones reach the TCRdb copy of this immuneACCESS table, which keeps in-frame sequences only. Checked studies attribute under half of the gap to unresolved V genes and leave the rest unexplained. D and trimming were read from the DNA, whereas the V and J calls and clone size are those reported in that table. The sample yields 150,000 or so clones; 75% to 80% were counted once. In total, the top ten clones hold about 0.66% of the sample.

Including cysteine and phenylalanine, the CDR3 has 16 amino acids. The retained sequence is limited to the CDR3, 48 bases, with the frame set at the first base. From V the trimming removes 2 bases and from J it removes 1 base, while the gene matches leave 4 bases of the junction unaccounted for. The germline V gene sets CDR1 to LGHNA and CDR2 to YNFKEQ. This clone was found a few times. No antigen is known for it. No base qualities exist here, and no much larger clone lies one base off it. This receptor was taken from a male donor in good health and CMV-seronegative. The rearranged chain carries TRBV4-2 and TRBJ2-4; 8 nucleotides in the junction match TRBD1. The material sequenced was PBMCs. The CDR3 region: CASSQRTGIAKNIQYF. In nucleotides, the sequence is TGTGCCAGCAGCCAAAGGACAGGGATTGCCAAAAACATTCAGTACTTC.